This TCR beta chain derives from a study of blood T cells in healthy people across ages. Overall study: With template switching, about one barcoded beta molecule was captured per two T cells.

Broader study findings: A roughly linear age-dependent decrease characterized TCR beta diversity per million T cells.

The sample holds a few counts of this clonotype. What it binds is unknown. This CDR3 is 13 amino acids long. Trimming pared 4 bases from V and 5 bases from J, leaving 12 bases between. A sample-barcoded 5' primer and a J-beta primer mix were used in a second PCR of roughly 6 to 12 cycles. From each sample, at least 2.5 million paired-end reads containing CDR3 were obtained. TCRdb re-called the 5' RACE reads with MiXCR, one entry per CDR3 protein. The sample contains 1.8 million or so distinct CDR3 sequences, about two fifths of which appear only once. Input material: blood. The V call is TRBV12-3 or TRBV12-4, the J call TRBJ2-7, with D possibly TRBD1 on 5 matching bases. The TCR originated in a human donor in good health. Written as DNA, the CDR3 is TGTGCCAGCAGTTGGACACCTCTCAACGAGCAGTACTTC. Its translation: CASSWTPLNEQYF.